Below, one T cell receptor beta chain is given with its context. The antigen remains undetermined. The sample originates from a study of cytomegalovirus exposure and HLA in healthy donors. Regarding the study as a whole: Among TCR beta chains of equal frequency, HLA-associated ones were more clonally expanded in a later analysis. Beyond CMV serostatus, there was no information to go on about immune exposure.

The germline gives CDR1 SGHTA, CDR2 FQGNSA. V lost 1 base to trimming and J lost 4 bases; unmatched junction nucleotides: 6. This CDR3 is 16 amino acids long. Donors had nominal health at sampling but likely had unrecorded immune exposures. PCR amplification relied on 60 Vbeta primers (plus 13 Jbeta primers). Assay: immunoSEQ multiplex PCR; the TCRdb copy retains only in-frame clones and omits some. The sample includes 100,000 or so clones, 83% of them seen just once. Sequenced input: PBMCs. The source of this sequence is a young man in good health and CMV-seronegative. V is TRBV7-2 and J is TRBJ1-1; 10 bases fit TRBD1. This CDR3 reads CASSLVDRGRPTEAFF. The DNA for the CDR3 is TGTGCCAGCAGCTTAGTAGACAGGGGGCGACCCACTGAAGCTTTCTTT.